The 31 T cell receptor beta chains reported below all come from one sample, sequenced in a study of cytomegalovirus exposure and HLA in healthy donors. The PCR was carried out with 60 Vbeta primers and 13 Jbeta primers. TCRdb's table, derived via immunoSEQ multiplex PCR, lists solely in-frame clones and lacks some. The sample has about 140,000 clones, roughly 79% seen once; the top ten hold around 1.9%. The sequenced sample consisted of PBMCs. The receptor source for this set is a woman in her thirties or forties in good health and CMV-seronegative.

This clone was detected only a few times. The chain is built from TRBV9 and TRBJ1-1, with D maybe TRBD1 (5 bases). Germline V CDR1 and CDR2: SGDLS, YYNGEE. CDR3 size: 11 residues. V was pared by 4 bases and J by 8 bases, with 9 bases between. This CDR3 reads CASSPGGEAFF. The CDR3 region has the DNA TGTGCCAGCAGCCCCGGGGGGGAAGCTTTCTTT.

The genes are TRBV11-2 and TRBJ2-7; 7 nucleotides match TRBD1. Germline loops: CDR1 SGHAT, CDR2 FQNNGV. CDR3 length: 14 amino acids. J was trimmed by 3 bases and V by 3 bases; bases with no gene match: 5. The CDR3 coding sequence is TGTGCCAGCAGCTTCTCAGGGGACAGCTACGAGCAGTACTTC. This codes for CASSFSGDSYEQYF.

The CDR3 spells CASSVDSGSTDTQYF. CDR3 DNA: TGTGCCAGCAGCGTAGATAGCGGGAGCACAGATACGCAGTATTTT. This chain joins TRBV9 and TRBJ2-3, with TRBD2 matching over 7 bases. V gave up 0 bases and J gave up 0 bases; unmatched junction bases: 1. Per the germline V gene, CDR1 is SGDLS and CDR2 is YYNGEE. The CDR3 extends over 15 amino acids.

This chain links TRBV19 with TRBJ2-3; D gene unclear. The V end was cut by 3 bases, the J end by 4 bases, with 8 bases between. CDR1 and CDR2 (germline): LNHDA, SQIVND (reference sequence). The CDR3 runs to 13 residues. The CDR3 coding sequence is TGTGCCAGTAGTATGTACATGGCAGATACGCAGTATTTT. Translation: CASSMYMADTQYF.

V is TRBV7-3 and J is TRBJ2-1; no clear D. The CDR3 has 13 amino acids. The germline V and J ends were trimmed by 5 bases and 14 bases, with 19 bases remaining between them. Per germline, CDR1 SGHTA and CDR2 FQGTGA. The chain's CDR3 is CASSPTSSSPKFF. CDR3 nucleotide sequence: TGTGCCAGCAGCCCAACTTCATCCTCCCCTAAGTTCTTC.

The chain joins TRBV13 to TRBJ2-7; tentatively, D is TRBD1 (5 bases). V was clipped by 5 bases and J by 4 bases, with 18 bases between them. The CDR3 consists of 15 residues. Germline values: CDR1 PRHDT, CDR2 FYEKMQ (reference sequence). CDR3 amino acids: CASSALGGKGYEQYF. The CDR3 DNA reads as TGTGCCAGCAGCGCCTTGGGTGGGAAGGGGTACGAGCAGTACTTC.

The chain couples TRBV7-3 to TRBJ2-2; TRBD2 might be the D (6 bases). The germline CDR1 and CDR2 sequences are SGHTA and FQGTGA. V was pared by 2 bases and J by 3 bases, with 19 bases between. The CDR3 has 18 amino acids. For the CDR3, the DNA is TGTGCCAGCAGCTTACTGGACTACCGAGGAGAGCACACCGGGGAGCTGTTTTTT. It translates to CASSLLDYRGEHTGELFF.

The chain has TRBV2 and TRBJ1-2; tentatively, D is TRBD1 (5 bases). Trimming took off 6 bases at V and 8 bases at J, with 19 bases between the two ends. Germline V gene data show CDR1 as SNHLY and CDR2 as FYNNEI. The CDR3 sequence is 14 residues long. CDR3: CASRETQAPGGYTF. CDR3 nucleotides: TGTGCCAGCAGGGAGACACAGGCCCCCGGGGGCTACACCTTC.

This chain connects TRBV18 to TRBJ2-5, with D hard to call. The germline CDR1 and CDR2 sequences are KGHSH and LQKENI. The germline V and J ends were trimmed by 6 bases and 4 bases, with 9 bases remaining between them. This CDR3 has 12 amino acids. In nucleotides, the CDR3 is TGTGCCAGCTCGCCGTGGGCAGAGACCCAGTACTTC. Its translation is CASSPWAETQYF.

This sequence joins TRBV6-1 and TRBJ2-3; tentatively, D is TRBD2 (7 bases). The CDR3 extends over 19 amino acids. The V end was cut by 4 bases, the J end by 3 bases, with 26 bases between. Germline V lookup: CDR1 MNHNS, CDR2 SASEGT. CDR3 coding DNA: TGTGCCAGCAGTGCCCGAAAGGGGGTTGGACTAGGTATGACAGATACGCAGTATTTT. Translated: CASSARKGVGLGMTDTQYF.

V is TRBV4-1 and J is TRBJ2-1; D remains ambiguous. There are 13 residues in the CDR3. Germline CDR1 and CDR2: MGHRA and YSYEKL. The V end lost 4 bases, the J end lost 0 bases, and 4 bases lay between the germline ends. CDR3 region: CASSRSSYNEQFF. CDR3 nucleotides: TGCGCCAGCAGCCGCAGCTCCTACAATGAGCAGTTCTTC.

The chain couples TRBV7-9 to TRBJ2-3; 9 nucleotides align to TRBD1. Germline V CDR1 and CDR2: SEHNR, FQNEAQ (reference sequence). V lost 5 bases, J lost 6 bases, and 12 bases stayed unmatched. The CDR3 runs to 16 residues. CDR3 amino acids: CASSPLGQGNSDTQYF. The DNA for the CDR3 is TGTGCCAGCAGCCCCTTGGGACAGGGCAATTCGGATACGCAGTATTTT.

DNA of the CDR3: TGTGCCAGCAGCCAAGATTGGGGCGATCAGCCCCAGCATTTT. Its translation is CASSQDWGDQPQHF. The rearrangement uses TRBV4-2 and TRBJ1-5, with D perhaps TRBD1 (5 bases). V lost 0 bases, J lost 5 bases, and 8 bases lay in between. The CDR3 contains 14 residues. CDR1 and CDR2 (germline): LGHNA, YNFKEQ.

V usage is TRBV4-2 and J usage is TRBJ2-1; possible D gene TRBD2, 6 bases. Trimming took 0 bases from V and 6 from J, leaving 12 bases between them. Germline assignment: CDR1 LGHNA and CDR2 YNFKEQ. There are 15 residues in the CDR3. Here the CDR3 reads CASSQDTGEGNEQFF. CDR3 DNA sequence: TGTGCCAGCAGCCAAGACACGGGAGAGGGCAATGAGCAGTTCTTC.

The genes are TRBV7-2 and TRBJ2-7; possible D gene TRBD2, 5 bases. The germline gives CDR1 SGHTA, CDR2 FQGNSA. The CDR3 consists of 15 residues. Trimming cost V 1 base and J 3 bases, with 13 bases left between them. The CDR3 spells CASSLVWLANYEQYF. In DNA form, the CDR3 reads TGTGCCAGCAGCTTAGTGTGGCTAGCCAACTACGAGCAGTACTTC. Filled out from reference TRBV7-2 and TRBJ2-7, the complete variable domain reads GAGVSQSPSNKVTEKGKDVELRCDPISGHTALYWYRQSLGQGLEFLIYFQGNSAPDKSGLPSDRFSAERTGGSVSTLTIQRTQQEDSAVYLCASSLVWLANYEQYFGPGTRLTVT.

The rearrangement links TRBV28 to TRBJ1-5, with unresolved D. V was clipped by 0 bases and J by 6 bases, with 9 bases between them. The CDR3 is made up of 14 amino acids. Germline V gene data show CDR1 as MDHEN and CDR2 as SYDVKM. This chain's CDR3 is CASSLWAGSQPQHF. Here the CDR3 DNA reads TGTGCCAGCAGTTTATGGGCGGGGTCTCAGCCCCAGCATTTT.

The chain carries TRBV18 and TRBJ2-2, with D perhaps TRBD1 (7 bases). The V end lost 6 bases, the J end lost 0 bases, and 14 bases lay between the germline ends. This CDR3 comprises 16 residues. Germline V CDR1 and CDR2: KGHSH, LQKENI. The CDR3 protein is CASSLRGVPNTGELFF. The CDR3 bases are TGTGCCAGCTCGCTCAGGGGGGTCCCGAACACCGGGGAGCTGTTTTTT. Full variable domain (remainder filled in from reference TRBV18 and TRBJ2-2): NAGVMQNPRHLVRRRGQEARLRCSPMKGHSHVYWYRQLPEEGLKFMVYLQKENIIDESGMPKERFSAEFPKEGPSILRIQQVVRGDSAAYFCASSLRGVPNTGELFFGEGSRLTVL.

The chain joins TRBV7-2 to TRBJ2-4; D is perhaps TRBD1 (5 bases). The CDR3 runs 14 residues. The germline V gene encodes CDR1 SGHTA and CDR2 FQGNSA. Trimming took off 5 bases at V and 0 bases at J, with 8 bases between the two ends. CDR3 nucleotide sequence: TGTGCCAGCAGCCTACAGGTAGCCAAAAACATTCAGTACTTC. Its protein product is CASSLQVAKNIQYF. The variable domain in full, with the rest retrieved from reference TRBV7-2 and TRBJ2-4, is GAGVSQSPSNKVTEKGKDVELRCDPISGHTALYWYRQSLGQGLEFLIYFQGNSAPDKSGLPSDRFSAERTGGSVSTLTIQRTQQEDSAVYLCASSLQVAKNIQYFGAGTRLSVL.

J is TRBJ1-1 and V is TRBV28; D is unclear. The length of the CDR3 is 16 residues. Germline CDR1 reads MDHEN; CDR2 reads SYDVKM. Trimming took off 3 bases at V and 6 bases at J, with 20 bases between the two ends. The CDR3 sequence is CASSFLRRGTEAEAFF. The CDR3 region has the DNA TGTGCCAGCAGTTTCTTGAGGCGGGGAACGGAAGCTGAAGCTTTCTTT.

The V call is TRBV9, the J call TRBJ1-2; unclear D gene. The CDR3 length is 13 residues. V lost 0 bases to trimming and J lost 7 bases, with 10 bases between them. Germline CDR1 reads SGDLS; CDR2 reads YYNGEE. The CDR3 bases are TGTGCCAGCAGCGTAGCCGGGAGCGGTGGCTACACCTTC. This codes for CASSVAGSGGYTF.

The chain links TRBV7-3 to TRBJ2-3; no reliable D call. The V end was cut by 5 bases, the J end by 2 bases, with 17 bases between. The CDR3 sequence is 16 residues long. Germline CDR1 SGHTA, CDR2 FQGTGA. The CDR3 is CASSPSDSRLTDTQYF. In DNA, the CDR3 is TGTGCCAGCAGCCCCAGTGATAGCAGACTCACAGATACGCAGTATTTT.

This sequence joins TRBV6-5 and TRBJ2-2; 7 bases are a match to TRBD1. The CDR3 extends over 15 amino acids. V trimming: 6 bases; J trimming: 4 bases; junction bases outside the gene matches: 8. Germline CDR1 is MNHEY and CDR2 is SVGAGI. The DNA of the CDR3 is TGTGCCAGCAGCCCCCGGGACAGCCTCACCGGGGAGCTGTTTTTT. Protein: CASSPRDSLTGELFF.

The J gene is TRBJ2-1, the V gene TRBV28, with no clear D. The V gene's germline CDR1 is MDHEN and CDR2 SYDVKM. Deletions cut 3 bases from V and 9 bases from J, with 3 bases between. This CDR3 spans 10 amino acids. The CDR3 sequence: CASSFSEQFF. The CDR3 nucleotides read TGTGCCAGCAGTTTCAGTGAGCAGTTCTTC.

The chain is built from TRBV7-8 and TRBJ2-7, with a possible D match to TRBD1 (5 bases). The length of the CDR3 is 14 residues. Germline CDR1 and CDR2: SGHVS and FQNEAQ. Trimming cost V 3 bases and J 2 bases, with 11 bases left between them. CDR3 DNA sequence: TGTGCCAGCAGCTTTCGACAGAAGACCTACGAGCAGTACTTC. It encodes CASSFRQKTYEQYF. The full variable domain, completed using reference TRBV7-8 and TRBJ2-7, is GAGVSQSPRYKVAKRGQDVALRCDPISGHVSLFWYQQALGQGPEFLTYFQNEAQLDKSGLPSDRFFAERPEGSVSTLKIQRTQQEDSAVYLCASSFRQKTYEQYFGPGTRLTVT.

Only a few counts were recorded for this clone. The rearrangement links TRBV6-5 to TRBJ1-1; possible D gene TRBD1, 5 bases. Trimming pared 7 bases from V and 6 bases from J, leaving 12 bases between. The CDR3 consists of 12 residues. CDR1 MNHEY and CDR2 SVGAGI come from the germline V gene. CDR3 in amino acids: CASIKGGAEAFF. The CDR3 region has the DNA TGTGCCAGCATAAAAGGAGGGGCTGAAGCTTTCTTT.

V and J are TRBV2 and TRBJ2-7; TRBD2 agrees at 9 bases. The CDR3 loop spans 14 amino acids. Germline CDR1 SNHLY, CDR2 FYNNEI. With V trimmed by 6 bases and J by 3 bases, 6 bases remained unmatched. As DNA, the CDR3 is TGTGCCAGCAGCTTTAGCGGGAGTTTCTACGAGCAGTACTTC. It codes for CASSFSGSFYEQYF.

This clone was detected once. This sequence joins TRBV5-4 and TRBJ2-1; possibly TRBD2 for D (5 bases). The CDR3 loop spans 16 amino acids. Trimming removed 6 bases from V and 1 base from J, with 17 bases in between. The germline gives CDR1 SGHNT, CDR2 YYREEE (reference sequence). CDR3 residues: CASTPRAGVSYNEQFF. The CDR3, as DNA: TGTGCCAGCACCCCCCGGGCCGGGGTATCCTACAATGAGCAGTTCTTC.

This clone was detected only once. The chain couples TRBV9 to TRBJ2-1; perhaps TRBD1 as D (6 bases). CDR3 length: 15 residues. CDR1 is SGDLS, CDR2 YYNGEE, per germline. Trimming pared 0 bases from V and 7 bases from J, leaving 14 bases between. CDR3 protein: CASSVVWGPGNEQFF. In DNA, the CDR3 is TGTGCCAGCAGCGTAGTTTGGGGGCCGGGGAATGAGCAGTTCTTC.

The gene calls are TRBV7-9 and TRBJ2-4; D uncertain. CDR3 length: 11 amino acids. Germline CDR1 SEHNR, CDR2 FQNEAQ (reference sequence). The CDR3 DNA follows: TGTTCCATCCAAATAGAAAACATTCAGTACTTC. It yields the protein CSIQIENIQYF.

This chain joins TRBV29-1 and TRBJ2-4; D is ambiguous. This CDR3 has 13 amino acids. Trimming took 6 bases from V and 0 from J, leaving 9 bases between them. From germline, CDR1 is SQVTM and CDR2 ANQGSEA. This chain's CDR3 is CSVLLRAKNIQYF. The CDR3 DNA sequence: TGCAGCGTCCTGTTGAGAGCCAAAAACATTCAGTACTTC.

The V and J genes are TRBV27 and TRBJ2-1; 8 bases line up with TRBD1. Germline trimming cut 6 bases from V and 2 bases from J; bases unmatched to any gene: 3. From germline, CDR1 is MNHEY and CDR2 SMNVEV (reference sequence). CDR3 length: 14 amino acids. Here the CDR3 DNA reads TGTGCCAGCAGCTCGACAGGGGCCTACAATGAGCAGTTCTTC. Its protein product is CASSSTGAYNEQFF.